Below, 30 T cell receptor beta chains from the same sample are listed, as sequenced in a study of T cells in Graves' hyperthyroidism and ophthalmopathy. TCR beta CDR3 regions were amplified from RNA. Initially, a first-round RT-PCR of the TCR CDR3 employed the HTBI primer set. A single record per CDR3 protein comes from TCRdb applying MiXCR to the multiplex PCR reads. This table has 350,000 to 450,000 distinct CDR3 sequences, more than 12% appearing once. The sequencing input was blood. These receptors came from a middle-aged man with Graves' ophthalmopathy.

This clonotype was detected ten times or more. The chain combines TRBV5-1 with TRBJ1-5, with no clear D. V was cut by 0 bases and J by 7 bases, with 14 bases left in between. CDR1 is SGHRS and CDR2 is YFSETQ in the germline V gene. This CDR3 has 15 residues. The CDR3 protein is CASSLVWGAEQPQHF. CDR3 DNA sequence: TGCGCCAGCAGCTTGGTCTGGGGAGCGGAACAGCCCCAGCATTTT.

This chain connects TRBV29-1 to TRBJ1-5; D remains ambiguous. The CDR3 is 13 amino acids. Per the germline V gene, CDR1 is SQVTM and CDR2 is ANQGSEA. V gave up 8 bases and J gave up 0 bases, with 11 bases separating them. The CDR3 spells CSTAEGSNQPQHF. As DNA, the CDR3 is TGCAGCACCGCAGAGGGTAGCAATCAGCCCCAGCATTTT.

The chain uses TRBV3-1 and TRBJ2-7; 8 positions match TRBD2. V was clipped by 2 bases and J by 7 bases; unmatched bases: 4. Germline V gene lookup returns CDR1 LGHDT and CDR2 YNNKEL (reference sequence). There are 13 residues in the CDR3. The CDR3 protein is CASSQRGGREQYF. CDR3 bases: TGTGCCAGCAGCCAACGGGGGGGCCGGGAGCAGTACTTC.

This clonotype was seen only a few times. This chain links TRBV2 with TRBJ2-7; 9 bases agree with TRBD2. After removal of 2 bases from V and 5 bases from J, the junction contained 7 bases not matched to a gene. The CDR3 runs to 15 residues. Germline V gene sequence: CDR1 SNHLY, CDR2 FYNNEI. The chain's CDR3 is CASSEPSSGSDEQYF. In DNA form, the CDR3 reads TGTGCCAGCAGTGAACCCAGTAGCGGGAGCGACGAGCAGTACTTC.

This clonotype has at least ten counts. This CDR3 reads CASSQGPTGGETQYF. As DNA, the CDR3 is TGTGCCAGCAGCCAAGGTCCGACAGGAGGCGAGACCCAGTACTTC. This chain connects TRBV3-1 to TRBJ2-5; D might be TRBD1 (6 bases). V shed 1 base and J shed 5 bases, with 14 bases lying between them. Germline lookup yields CDR1 LGHDT and CDR2 YNNKEL (reference sequence). CDR3 size: 15 residues.

The gene calls are TRBV4-2 and TRBJ2-3, with TRBD2 matching over 9 bases. This CDR3 is built from 17 residues. Per the germline V gene, CDR1 is LGHNA and CDR2 is YNFKEQ. The V gene end was trimmed by 0 bases and the J gene end by 7 bases; junction bases not matched to a gene: 11. The CDR3 DNA is TGTGCCAGCAGCCAAGATCGGGGTAGCGGGAGTATGAATACGCAGTATTTT. Its protein is CASSQDRGSGSMNTQYF.

This clonotype was counted many times. The chain is built from TRBV7-6 and TRBJ2-1, with 7 bases that match TRBD2. Per the germline V gene, CDR1 is SGHVS and CDR2 is FNYEAQ. The CDR3 is 14 residues long. The junction had 2 bases not matched to a gene; V was cut back by 4 bases and J by 2 bases. The CDR3 loop reads CASSYGLAYNEQFF. The CDR3 nucleotides are TGTGCCAGCAGCTACGGACTAGCCTACAATGAGCAGTTCTTC.

The chain is built from TRBV6-1 and TRBJ1-5, with D perhaps matching TRBD1 (5 bases). Looked up from germline, CDR1 is MNHNS and CDR2 is SASEGT. Trimming took off 5 bases at V and 1 base at J, with 18 bases between the two ends. This CDR3 has 17 amino acids. The CDR3 nucleotides are TGTGCCAGCAGTCAAATAAGAGGAGGGGCCAGCAATCAGCCCCAGCATTTT. Protein product: CASSQIRGGASNQPQHF.

V is TRBV6-2 or TRBV6-3 and J is TRBJ2-1; TRBD1 is a possible D gene (7 bases). This CDR3 has 13 residues. The V gene's germline CDR1 is MNHEY and CDR2 SVGEGT. Trimming cost V 5 bases and J 9 bases, with 14 bases left between them. The CDR3 reads CASSAPQGGEQFF. Here the CDR3 DNA reads TGTGCCAGCAGTGCCCCCCAGGGGGGTGAGCAGTTCTTC.

CDR3 loop: CSVEIAPNEQFF. The CDR3 DNA reads as TGCAGCGTTGAGATAGCGCCCAATGAGCAGTTCTTC. The chain joins TRBV29-1 to TRBJ2-1, with D possibly being TRBD2 (5 bases). The CDR3 extends over 12 amino acids. CDR1 and CDR2 (germline): SQVTM, ANQGSEA. V shed 3 bases and J shed 6 bases, with 9 bases lying between them.

This clonotype showed up many times. V usage is TRBV5-1 and J usage is TRBJ2-1, with a possible D match to TRBD2 (6 bases). Germline CDR1 is SGHRS and CDR2 is YFSETQ. The ends were cut back, 4 bases at V and 0 bases at J, with 8 bases in the middle. The CDR3 runs 14 residues. CDR3: CASSGRSSYNEQFF. Written as DNA, the CDR3 is TGCGCCAGCAGCGGGAGGAGCTCCTACAATGAGCAGTTCTTC.

The chain couples TRBV19 to TRBJ1-5, with 7 bases lining up with TRBD1. V trimming: 3 bases; J trimming: 0 bases; junction bases outside the gene matches: 5. The CDR3 totals 16 residues. CDR1 and CDR2 from the germline V gene are LNHDA and SQIVND (reference sequence). In DNA, the CDR3 is TGTGCCAGTAGTATGGAGGGGACAGTTAGCAATCAGCCCCAGCATTTT. Its translation: CASSMEGTVSNQPQHF.

The chain links TRBV9 to TRBJ1-2; the match to TRBD1 covers 8 bases. Unmatched junction bases numbered 19, after V lost 3 bases and J lost 6 bases. Germline assignment: CDR1 SGDLS and CDR2 YYNGEE. This CDR3 has 18 residues. DNA for the CDR3: TGTGCCAGCAGCGCCGCTTCAGGGGGCGCTAATAGGATTAATGGCTACACCTTC. It encodes CASSAASGGANRINGYTF.

This clonotype was seen only a few times. The rearrangement links TRBV27 to TRBJ1-5, with 11 bases that match TRBD1. The trim removed 6 bases at V and 0 bases at J, leaving 19 bases unmatched. The CDR3 runs 21 residues. Germline CDR1 and CDR2: MNHEY and SMNVEV (reference sequence). This CDR3 is CASSTLVPGTGGAYSNQPQHF. The CDR3 region has the DNA TGTGCCAGCAGCACTCTCGTACCCGGGACAGGGGGGGCATATAGCAATCAGCCCCAGCATTTT.

This chain uses TRBV4-2 with TRBJ2-1; D is possibly TRBD2 (5 bases). Germline V gene data show CDR1 as LGHNA and CDR2 as YNFKEQ. Between the trimmed V and J ends, which lost 1 base and 3 bases, there was a span of 10 bases. The CDR3 runs 15 residues. CDR3 protein: CASSQVEAGYNEQFF. Here the CDR3 DNA reads TGTGCCAGCAGCCAAGTGGAGGCGGGCTACAATGAGCAGTTCTTC.

This clonotype was recorded a few times. The chain carries TRBV2 and TRBJ2-2; TRBD1 might be the D (5 bases). Trimming removed 4 bases at V and 7 bases at J, with 10 bases between. The CDR3 covers 13 residues. CDR1 and CDR2 (germline): SNHLY, FYNNEI. The CDR3 DNA sequence: TGTGCCAGCAGTGCCCAGGGCAGCGGGGAGCTGTTTTTT. Its protein product is CASSAQGSGELFF.

This clonotype was seen ten or more times. V gene TRBV7-6 combines with J gene TRBJ2-1; 8 positions match TRBD1. The CDR3 runs to 16 residues. Germline-derived CDR1 and CDR2 are SGHVS and FNYEAQ. The V and J ends lost 5 bases and 6 bases, in that order; junction bases with no gene match: 12. The CDR3 loop is CASSPMGQVPSNEQFF. The CDR3 DNA is TGTGCCAGCAGCCCAATGGGACAGGTCCCCAGCAATGAGCAGTTCTTC.

This clonotype appeared many times. The V gene is TRBV18, the J gene TRBJ2-1; 8 positions agree with TRBD2. The CDR3 runs to 16 residues. V shed 6 bases, J shed 6 bases, and the junction held 13 bases outside the gene matches. Germline V lookup: CDR1 KGHSH, CDR2 LQKENI. The CDR3 loop reads CASSRTGGSSFNEQFF. The CDR3 coding sequence is TGTGCCAGCTCCCGAACGGGGGGGAGTTCTTTCAATGAGCAGTTCTTC. Variable domain in full (rest from reference TRBV18 and TRBJ2-1): NAGVMQNPRHLVRRRGQEARLRCSPMKGHSHVYWYRQLPEEGLKFMVYLQKENIIDESGMPKERFSAEFPKEGPSILRIQQVVRGDSAAYFCASSRTGGSSFNEQFFGPGTRLTVL.

This clonotype was seen repeatedly, ten times or more. The J gene is TRBJ2-1, the V gene TRBV7-9; possible D gene TRBD2, 6 bases. V was pared by 1 base and J by 0 bases, with 10 bases between. Germline CDR1 SEHNR, CDR2 FQNEAQ (reference sequence). The CDR3 totals 16 residues. CDR3 in DNA: TGTGCCAGCAGCTTAGATCGCGGGGACTCCTACAATGAGCAGTTCTTC. Protein: CASSLDRGDSYNEQFF.

The sample holds many counts of this clonotype. This rearrangement joins TRBV20-1 to TRBJ2-7; possible D gene TRBD2, 5 bases. This CDR3 is built from 13 residues. V lost 7 bases and J lost 0, with 13 bases in between. CDR1 and CDR2 from the germline V gene are DFQATT and SNEGSKA (reference sequence). In DNA form, the CDR3 reads TGCAGTGGGGAGAACGAGAACTCCTACGAGCAGTACTTC. It yields the protein CSGENENSYEQYF.

At least ten counts were recorded for this clonotype. The genes are TRBV7-8 and TRBJ2-7; D is undetermined. V dropped 1 base and J dropped 3 bases, with 13 bases sitting between them. Per germline, CDR1 SGHVS and CDR2 FQNEAQ. CDR3 length: 15 residues. CDR3 region: CASSLVGRLDYEQYF. CDR3 coding DNA: TGTGCCAGCAGCTTAGTTGGGCGGCTAGACTACGAGCAGTACTTC. The whole variable domain, remainder taken from reference TRBV7-8 and TRBJ2-7, is GAGVSQSPRYKVAKRGQDVALRCDPISGHVSLFWYQQALGQGPEFLTYFQNEAQLDKSGLPSDRFFAERPEGSVSTLKIQRTQQEDSAVYLCASSLVGRLDYEQYFGPGTRLTVT.

On this clonotype: This clone may be a read error of a much larger clone one base away. The chain combines TRBV7-9 with TRBJ2-1; D might be TRBD2 (7 bases). The CDR3 is made up of 16 amino acids. The V gene's germline CDR1 is SEHNR and CDR2 FQNEAQ (reference sequence). This chain's CDR3 is CAGSLGGGLFHNEQFF. The DNA of the CDR3 is TGTGCCGGCAGCTTAGGGGGGGGACTATTTCACAATGAGCAGTTCTTC.

There are a few counts of this clonotype. The rearrangement joins TRBV6-1 to TRBJ1-4; 7 bases map to TRBD1. CDR3 size: 17 residues. Germline trimming cut 1 base from V and 6 bases from J; bases unmatched to any gene: 11. Germline CDR1 and CDR2: MNHNS and SASEGT. CDR3 sequence (DNA): TGTGCCAGCAGTGAAGTGGCAGGGGGTGGGTCGGATGAAAAACTGTTTTTT. As protein: CASSEVAGGGSDEKLFF.

This clonotype was observed a few times. The chain joins TRBV7-2 to TRBJ2-1, with D perhaps TRBD2 (6 bases). The germline V and J ends were trimmed by 7 bases and 4 bases, with 17 bases remaining between them. Germline loops: CDR1 SGHTA, CDR2 FQGNSA. This CDR3 has 15 amino acids. The CDR3 DNA reads as TGTGCCAGCACCCTCTGGGCGGCGGGGTACAATGAGCAGTTCTTC. Protein product: CASTLWAAGYNEQFF.

In this sample, this clonotype turned up a few times. V is TRBV19 and J is TRBJ1-2; TRBD1 matches 7 bases. The V gene's germline CDR1 is LNHDA and CDR2 SQIVND (reference sequence). V was clipped by 3 bases and J by 7 bases; unmatched bases: 5. The CDR3 is 13 residues long. CDR3 protein: CASSIATGVGYTF. As DNA, the CDR3 is TGTGCCAGTAGTATCGCCACAGGGGTTGGCTACACCTTC.

In its sample, this clonotype was seen a few times. V and J are TRBV20-1 and TRBJ2-1; D is undetermined. V lost 5 bases to trimming and J lost 6 bases, with 20 bases between them. The CDR3 has 15 amino acids. Germline CDR1 is DFQATT and CDR2 is SNEGSKA (reference sequence). The chain's CDR3 is CSAGSAGWACNEQFF. CDR3 nucleotides: TGCAGTGCTGGTTCCGCTGGTTGGGCCTGCAATGAGCAGTTCTTC.

This clonotype was seen many times. The V and J genes are TRBV30 and TRBJ1-2; D is perhaps TRBD1 (5 bases). The germline V gene has CDR1 GTSNPN and CDR2 SVGIG (reference sequence). V was trimmed by 5 bases and J by 4 bases, leaving 23 bases between them. The CDR3 contains 16 residues. The CDR3, as DNA: TGTGCCTGGGTCCAATCCCCCAGGGAAATGAGCTATGGCTACACCTTC. Residues: CAWVQSPREMSYGYTF.

This clonotype was seen a handful of times. This chain joins TRBV29-1 and TRBJ1-1, with TRBD1 identical over 8 bases. From germline, CDR1 is SQVTM and CDR2 ANQGSEA. This CDR3 comprises 15 residues. Germline trimming cut 0 bases from V and 4 bases from J; bases unmatched to any gene: 7. The DNA of the CDR3 is TGCAGCGTTGAAGACCGACAGGGGTCGTCCACTGAAGCTTTCTTT. This sequence encodes CSVEDRQGSSTEAFF.

This chain joins TRBV20-1 and TRBJ2-1, with 7 positions matching TRBD2. The CDR3 is made up of 13 amino acids. Germline V gene lookup returns CDR1 DFQATT and CDR2 SNEGSKA (reference sequence). CDR3 sequence reads: CRILASGYNEQFF. CDR3 bases: TGCAGGATACTAGCGTCAGGCTACAATGAGCAGTTCTTC.

This clonotype occurred many times. In nucleotides, the CDR3 is TGCGCCAGCAGCTCCGGGACGGCGTGGGATACGCAGTATTTT. Translating gives CASSSGTAWDTQYF. The chain carries TRBV5-1 and TRBJ2-3; D possibly uses TRBD1 or TRBD2 (5 bases each). Germline V gene lookup returns CDR1 SGHRS and CDR2 YFSETQ. The germline V and J ends were trimmed by 3 bases and 6 bases, with 14 bases remaining between them. The CDR3 covers 14 residues.